This T cell receptor (beta chain) was identified in a study of T cells in tuberculosis. As for the study in general: In South Africa, adults with active tuberculosis were compared with IGRA-negative and latently infected IGRA-positive adolescents.

Produced via immunoSEQ multiplex PCR; TCRdb's table is partial and in-frame only. The sample shows roughly 41,000 clones, around 92% of them seen only once. The CDR3 has 15 amino acids. Germline loops: CDR1 SGDLS, CDR2 YYNGEE. Trimming cost V 1 base and J 1 base; bases outside gene matches: 4. The sequence was collected from a donor aged 10-29 years with latent tuberculosis or without tuberculosis infection. Some clones in this sample may be carry-over from other donors' samples. The sequenced material came from PBMCs. The V and J genes are TRBV9 and TRBJ1-1; TRBD1 matches at 7 bases. This CDR3 is CASSVSGQTNTEAFF. Here the CDR3 DNA reads TGTGCCAGCAGCGTATCGGGACAGACGAACACTGAAGCTTTCTTT.